The clone carrying this T cell receptor (beta chain) was counted many times. The antigen remains unidentified. Specified time point: blood at routine non-recurrence follow-up after resection. Sequencing of whole RNA from tumor, nontumor lung or frozen PBMC involved no sorting. On each TCR cDNA molecule, a unique molecular identifier was present. TCRdb passed the 5' RACE reads through MiXCR, listing each CDR3 protein once. The sample holds approximately 27,000 distinct CDR3 sequences, approximately 6% seen once. The source of the sample is a study of spatial heterogeneity in lung cancer. Looking at the study overall: Fewer alpha-chain than beta-chain sequences were consistently detected.

Findings and limits, study-wide: Ubiquitous expanded tumor TCRs were seen in blood more at resection than at follow-up.

This sample comprised PBMCs, obtained at follow-up. The clonotype comes from a male donor with early-stage non-small cell lung cancer.

Here the CDR3 reads CASGVLTGGTYNSPLHF. In DNA, the CDR3 is TGTGCCAGCGGAGTCCTAACAGGGGGCACCTATAATTCACCCCTCCACTTT. This chain links TRBV28 with TRBJ1-6; 9 bases agree with TRBD1. J gave up 2 bases and V 8 bases, and 10 bases lay outside the gene matches. Germline V gives CDR1 MDHEN, CDR2 SYDVKM. The CDR3 extends over 17 amino acids.